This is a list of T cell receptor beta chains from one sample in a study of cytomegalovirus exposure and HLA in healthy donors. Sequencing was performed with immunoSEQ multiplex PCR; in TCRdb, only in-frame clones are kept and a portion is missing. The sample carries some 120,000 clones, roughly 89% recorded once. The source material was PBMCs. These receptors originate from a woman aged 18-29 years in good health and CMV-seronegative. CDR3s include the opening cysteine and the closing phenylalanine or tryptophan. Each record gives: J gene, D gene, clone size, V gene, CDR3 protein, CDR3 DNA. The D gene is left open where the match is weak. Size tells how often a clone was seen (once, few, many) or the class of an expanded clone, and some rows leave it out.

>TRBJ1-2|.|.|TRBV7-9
CASSSSGVLYGYTF
TGTGCCAGCAGCTCATCAGGGGTGCTATATGGCTACACCTTC
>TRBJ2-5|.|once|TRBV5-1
CASSLSWSTQETQYF
TGCGCCAGCAGCTTGAGCTGGAGCACCCAAGAGACCCAGTACTTC
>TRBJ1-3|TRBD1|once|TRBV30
CAWSSPTGQGARGNTIYF
TGTGCCTGGAGTTCTCCTACGGGACAGGGGGCTAGAGGAAACACCATATATTTT
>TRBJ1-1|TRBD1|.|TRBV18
CASSPRQGSDAEAFF
TGTGCCAGCTCACCACGACAGGGGTCGGACGCTGAAGCTTTCTTT
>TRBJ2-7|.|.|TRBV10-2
CASSDVRGLTVAYEQYF
TGCGCCAGCAGTGATGTGAGAGGACTGACGGTGGCCTACGAGCAGTACTTC
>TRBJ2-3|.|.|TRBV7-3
CASSLVGADTQYF
TGTGCCAGCAGCTTGGTCGGTGCAGATACGCAGTATTTT
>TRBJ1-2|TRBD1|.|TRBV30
CAWTGGAIYGYTF
TGTGCCTGGACAGGGGGCGCCATCTATGGCTACACCTTC
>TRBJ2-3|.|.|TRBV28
CASSLLRLRASTDTQYF
TGTGCCAGCAGTTTACTTCGATTGAGGGCGAGCACAGATACGCAGTATTTT
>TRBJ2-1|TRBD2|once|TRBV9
CASSVLGLAGGNEQFF
TGTGCCAGCAGCGTACTGGGGCTAGCGGGAGGCAATGAGCAGTTCTTC
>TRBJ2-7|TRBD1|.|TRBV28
CASSSGQTYEQYF
TGTGCCAGCAGTTCGGGACAGACCTACGAGCAGTACTTC
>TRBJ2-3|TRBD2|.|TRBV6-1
CASRLAGASTDTQYF
TGTGCCAGCAGACTAGCGGGGGCGAGCACAGATACGCAGTATTTT
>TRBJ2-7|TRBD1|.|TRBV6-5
CASSYGTGSRNEQYF
TGTGCCAGCAGTTATGGGACAGGGTCAAGGAACGAGCAGTACTTC
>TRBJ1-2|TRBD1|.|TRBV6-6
CASSYSTGGYGYTF
TGTGCCAGCAGTTACTCTACAGGGGGCTATGGCTACACCTTC
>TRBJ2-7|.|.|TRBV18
CASSPTLYEQYF
TGTGCCAGCTCACCGACATTGTACGAGCAGTACTTC
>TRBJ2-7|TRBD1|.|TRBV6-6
CASSYSLRDRAYEQYF
TGTGCCAGCAGTTACTCCCTCCGGGACAGGGCCTACGAGCAGTACTTC
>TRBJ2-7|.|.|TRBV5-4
CASSLGIADPSYEQYF
TGTGCCAGCAGCTTGGGGATAGCGGACCCATCCTACGAGCAGTACTTC
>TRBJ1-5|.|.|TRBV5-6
CASSLGAGSQPQHF
TGTGCCAGCAGCTTGGGGGCAGGGTCTCAGCCCCAGCATTTT
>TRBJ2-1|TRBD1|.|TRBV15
CATEEGAGPQFF
TGTGCCACCGAAGAGGGGGCCGGACCGCAGTTCTTC
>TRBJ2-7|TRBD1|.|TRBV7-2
CASSNPDRGSYEQYF
TGTGCCAGCAGCAACCCGGACAGGGGCTCCTACGAGCAGTACTTC
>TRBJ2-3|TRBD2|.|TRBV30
CAWSVVSGGAGTQYF
TGTGCCTGGAGTGTCGTAAGCGGGGGGGCTGGTACGCAGTATTTT
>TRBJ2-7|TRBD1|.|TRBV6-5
CASSGGTGPYEQYF
TGTGCCAGCAGTGGTGGGACAGGGCCCTACGAGCAGTACTTC
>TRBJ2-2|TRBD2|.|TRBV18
CASSPPGLADNTGELFF
TGTGCCAGCTCACCACCGGGTCTAGCGGATAACACCGGGGAGCTGTTTTTT
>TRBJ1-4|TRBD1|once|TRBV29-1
CSGLGGDRPNEKLFF
TGCAGCGGACTAGGGGGGGACAGGCCAAATGAAAAACTGTTTTTT
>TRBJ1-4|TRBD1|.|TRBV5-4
CASSRDSPTTNEKLFF
TGTGCCAGCAGCCGGGACAGCCCTACAACTAATGAAAAACTGTTTTTT
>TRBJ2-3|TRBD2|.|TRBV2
CASTGLAGGGTQYF
TGTGCCAGTACAGGACTAGCGGGGGGAGGTACGCAGTATTTT
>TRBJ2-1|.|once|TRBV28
CASSLRDLRFTEQFF
TGTGCCAGCAGTCTCCGGGACTTGAGGTTTACTGAGCAGTTCTTC
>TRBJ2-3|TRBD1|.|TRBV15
CATSRAGQRGDTQYF
TGTGCCACCAGCAGAGCGGGACAGCGTGGAGATACGCAGTATTTT
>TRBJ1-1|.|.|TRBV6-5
CASRGGGQGTEAFF
TGTGCCAGCCGAGGGGGGGGGCAAGGAACTGAAGCTTTCTTT
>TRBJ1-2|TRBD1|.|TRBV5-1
CASSLPPGGGYTF
TGCGCCAGCAGTTTACCGCCAGGGGGTGGCTACACCTTC
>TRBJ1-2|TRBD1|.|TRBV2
CASSESPTGYGYTF
TGTGCCAGCAGTGAATCCCCGACAGGGTATGGCTACACCTTC
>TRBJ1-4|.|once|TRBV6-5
CASSRGAAGNEKLFF
TGTGCCAGCAGCCGTGGGGCAGCCGGAAATGAAAAACTGTTTTTT
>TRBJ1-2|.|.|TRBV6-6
CATARVSNYGYTF
TGTGCCACGGCCCGGGTATCTAACTATGGCTACACCTTC
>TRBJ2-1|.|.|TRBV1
CTSSQGTSGTYNEQFF
TGCACCAGCAGCCAAGGCACTAGCGGAACCTACAATGAGCAGTTCTTC
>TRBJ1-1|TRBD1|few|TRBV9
CASSVGQGGTEAFF
TGTGCCAGCAGCGTAGGCCAGGGGGGCACTGAAGCTTTCTTT
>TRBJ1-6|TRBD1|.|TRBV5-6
CASSAGQTASPLHF
TGTGCCAGCAGCGCGGGACAGACGGCTTCACCCCTCCACTTT
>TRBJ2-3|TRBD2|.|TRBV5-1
CASKRGRLGGTDTQYF
TGCGCCAGCAAGCGGGGACGGCTGGGGGGCACAGATACGCAGTATTTT
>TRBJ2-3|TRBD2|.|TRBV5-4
CASSLGLAGDGDTQYF
TGTGCCAGCAGCTTGGGACTAGCGGGAGACGGGGATACGCAGTATTTT
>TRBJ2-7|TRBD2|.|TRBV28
CASTRLAGGLFHAYEQYF
TGTGCCAGCACCCGACTAGCGGGAGGGCTCTTCCATGCCTACGAGCAGTACTTC
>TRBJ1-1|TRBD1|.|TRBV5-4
CASSSQGITEAFF
TGTGCCAGCAGCTCACAGGGGATCACTGAAGCTTTCTTT
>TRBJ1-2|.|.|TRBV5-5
CASSLADSYGYTF
TGTGCCAGCAGCTTGGCAGACTCCTATGGCTACACCTTC
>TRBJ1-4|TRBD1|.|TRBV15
CATSSLSGQGKKLFF
TGTGCCACCAGCAGTTTATCGGGACAGGGTAAAAAACTGTTTTTT
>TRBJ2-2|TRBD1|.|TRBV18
CASSPPDRAGMNGELFF
TGTGCCAGCTCACCCCCGGACAGGGCAGGGATGAACGGGGAGCTGTTTTTT
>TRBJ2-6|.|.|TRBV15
CATSPMASGANVLTF
TGTGCCACCAGCCCGATGGCCTCTGGGGCCAACGTCCTGACTTTC
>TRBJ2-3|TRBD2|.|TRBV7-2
CASSSYRLAGGHPKDTQYF
TGTGCCAGCAGCTCGTACCGACTAGCGGGAGGCCACCCCAAAGATACGCAGTATTTT
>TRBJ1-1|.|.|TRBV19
CATQYWRGSTEAFF
TGTGCCACCCAGTATTGGAGGGGAAGTACTGAAGCTTTCTTT
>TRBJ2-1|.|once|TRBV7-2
CASSLMEGVGNEQFF
TGTGCCAGCAGCTTAATGGAGGGAGTGGGAAATGAGCAGTTCTTC
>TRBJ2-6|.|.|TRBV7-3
CASSSGGPGANVLTF
TGTGCCAGCAGCTCAGGGGGGCCCGGGGCCAACGTCCTGACTTTC
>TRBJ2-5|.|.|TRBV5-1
CASSLVGSRTFQETQYF
TGCGCCAGCAGCTTGGTTGGTAGTAGAACCTTCCAAGAGACCCAGTACTTC
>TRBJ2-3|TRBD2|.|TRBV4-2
CASSRFLAGSTDTQYF
TGTGCCAGCAGCCGATTCCTAGCGGGAAGCACAGATACGCAGTATTTT
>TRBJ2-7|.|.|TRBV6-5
CASMVTPGSYEQYF
TGTGCCAGCATGGTGACCCCAGGCTCCTACGAGCAGTACTTC
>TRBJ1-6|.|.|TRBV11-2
CASSLTQSNSPLHF
TGTGCCAGCAGCTTAACACAGTCTAATTCACCCCTCCACTTT